Presented here are 4 T cell receptor beta chains from one specimen sequenced in a study of blood T cell repertoires in COVID-19 (dated by TCRdb to about 2020). The library relied on the immunoSEQ multiplex PCR assay. TCRdb mirrors the immuneACCESS table, restricted to in-frame sequences. Some clones are absent from its copies; in checked studies, under half trace to an unresolved V gene, and the reason for the others is unknown. A total of 150,000 or so clones appear in this sample, roughly nine tenths of them only once. The top ten clones comprise roughly 19% of the sample. Material: peripheral blood. Receptors were obtained from a man aged 60 to 75 with active or convalescent COVID-19.

The chain employs TRBV5-6 and TRBJ2-7; 8 nucleotides agree with TRBD2. In germline, CDR1 is SGHDT, CDR2 YYEEEE. The trim removed 5 bases at V and 2 bases at J, leaving 12 bases unmatched. CDR3 length: 16 residues. For the CDR3, the DNA is TGTGCCAGCAGACCCCAAGCGGGAGAGGTTGCCTACGAGCAGTACTTC. Protein sequence: CASRPQAGEVAYEQYF.

This clone was recorded a few times. The chain uses TRBV7-2 and TRBJ2-7; 11 bases line up with TRBD2. Germline values: CDR1 SGHTA, CDR2 FQGNSA. Trimming took 1 base from V and 2 from J; bases not matched to a gene: 7. The CDR3 consists of 17 residues. The CDR3 loop reads CASSLVGGTSGAYEQYF. The CDR3 DNA follows: TGTGCCAGCAGCTTAGTAGGGGGGACTAGCGGCGCCTACGAGCAGTACTTC.

This chain connects TRBV11-2 to TRBJ2-2, with a weak D call TRBD1 (5 bases). The V end lost 6 bases, the J end lost 5 bases, and 13 bases lay between the germline ends. Germline CDR1 SGHAT, CDR2 FQNNGV. This CDR3 comprises 14 residues. The CDR3 loop is CASRSGSGTGELFF. CDR3 nucleotides: TGTGCCAGCAGGTCAGGGTCAGGGACCGGGGAGCTGTTTTTT.

CDR3 bases: TGCGCCAGCAGCTTGGTGGCTAGCGGGGGCCGCGATGAGCAGTTCTTC. It is translated as CASSLVASGGRDEQFF. The chain recombines TRBV5-1 with TRBJ2-1; TRBD2 matches at 10 bases. Germline values: CDR1 SGHRS, CDR2 YFSETQ. The CDR3 totals 16 residues. V dropped 0 bases and J dropped 8; count of bases not matched to a gene: 8.